The clone carrying this T cell receptor beta chain was counted a single time. This record comes from a study of control samples from healthy donors and cancer patients. The CDR3 length is 18 residues. Germline V lookup: CDR1 LNHDA, CDR2 SQIVND (reference sequence). After removal of 11 bases from V and 5 bases from J, the junction contained 20 bases not matched to a gene. Libraries were prepared by immunoSEQ multiplex PCR; TCRdb keeps only in-frame clonotypes and omits some of them. The sample lists more than 110,000 clones; roughly 92% were seen once. The chain is built from TRBV19 and TRBJ2-1, with TRBD1 identical over 11 bases. This receptor was identified in a man younger than 40 in good health. Sequences were obtained from blood. The chain's CDR3 is CAGRTGGLRRRGHNEQFF. DNA of the CDR3: TGTGCCGGCCGGACAGGGGGCCTGCGACGGAGAGGACACAATGAGCAGTTCTTC.